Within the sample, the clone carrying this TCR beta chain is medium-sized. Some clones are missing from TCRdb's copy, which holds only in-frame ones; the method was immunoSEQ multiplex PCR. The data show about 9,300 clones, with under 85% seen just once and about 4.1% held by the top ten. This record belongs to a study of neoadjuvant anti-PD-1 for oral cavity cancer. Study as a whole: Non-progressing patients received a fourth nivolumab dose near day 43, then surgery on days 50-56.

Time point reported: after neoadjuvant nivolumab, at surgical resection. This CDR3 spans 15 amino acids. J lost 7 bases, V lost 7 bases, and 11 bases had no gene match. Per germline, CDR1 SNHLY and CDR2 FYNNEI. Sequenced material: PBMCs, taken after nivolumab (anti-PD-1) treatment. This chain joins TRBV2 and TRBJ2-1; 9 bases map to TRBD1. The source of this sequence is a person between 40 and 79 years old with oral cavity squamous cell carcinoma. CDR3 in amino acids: CASKFVPGQGNEQFF. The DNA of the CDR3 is TGTGCCAGCAAATTCGTCCCGGGACAGGGTAATGAGCAGTTCTTC.